This is a list of T cell receptor beta chains from one sample in a study of cytomegalovirus exposure and HLA in healthy donors. The protocol was immunoSEQ multiplex PCR, while the TCRdb copy is restricted to in-frame clones and leaves out a portion. The table records roughly 100,000 clones, 71% of them present only once. Source material: PBMCs. The receptors here all came from a female donor in good health and CMV-seronegative. CDR3s include the opening cysteine and the closing phenylalanine or tryptophan. D genes are given only for firm matches. Clone size, where shown, is once, few, many, or a class for clones that have expanded.

D gene	clone size	V gene	J gene	CDR3 DNA	CDR3 protein
NA	NA	TRBV6-1	TRBJ1-1	TGTGCCAGCAGGCGACAGTTAGACACTGAAGCTTTCTTT	CASRRQLDTEAFF
TRBD1	NA	TRBV4-2	TRBJ1-2	TGTGCCAGCAGCCTTATCACAGGGGAAGGAGGCTACACCTTC	CASSLITGEGGYTF
NA	NA	TRBV27	TRBJ2-2	TGTGCCAGCAGTTCCGCCGGGGGCGGGAGCACCGGGGAGCTGTTTTTT	CASSSAGGGSTGELFF
TRBD2	many	TRBV6-4	TRBJ2-1	TGTGCCAGCAGCCTAGCGGGAGGGGAAAACAATGAGCAGTTCTTC	CASSLAGGENNEQFF
NA	NA	TRBV6-5	TRBJ2-5	TGTGCCAGCTCCTTAGGGTTGGGGGCACCGACCCAGTACTTC	CASSLGLGAPTQYF
TRBD1	NA	TRBV12-5	TRBJ1-4	TGTGCTAGTGGTCTACAGGGGGCAGTTAATGAAAAACTGTTTTTT	CASGLQGAVNEKLFF
NA	NA	TRBV7-8	TRBJ2-7	TGTGCCAGCAGCTTACAGGGGAAGAACGAGCAGTACTTC	CASSLQGKNEQYF
NA	once	TRBV6-5	TRBJ1-2	TGTGCCAGCAGGTCCCCAGGGTCCTATGGCTACACCTTC	CASRSPGSYGYTF
NA	NA	TRBV7-2	TRBJ2-7	TGTGCCAGCAGCGTAACGGTCGGATTAGCGGAGGCCTACGAGCAGTACTTC	CASSVTVGLAEAYEQYF
TRBD2	NA	TRBV5-5	TRBJ2-1	TGTGCCAGCAGCTTGGTAGTGCTAGCGGGATTCAATGAGCAGTTCTTC	CASSLVVLAGFNEQFF
TRBD1	NA	TRBV7-8	TRBJ1-5	TGTGCCAGCAGCCATAGGGACAGCAGTTATAGCAATCAGCCCCAGCATTTT	CASSHRDSSYSNQPQHF
NA	NA	TRBV15	TRBJ2-3	TGTGCCACCAGCAGAGGGCAGATCACAGATACGCAGTATTTT	CATSRGQITDTQYF
TRBD1	NA	TRBV5-4	TRBJ1-2	TGTGCCAGCAGTCACCGGGACAGGGATTTCTATGGCTACACCTTC	CASSHRDRDFYGYTF
TRBD2	NA	TRBV5-4	TRBJ2-7	TGTGCCAGCAGGGATAGCGGGAGGAGGCCCTACGAGCAGTACTTC	CASRDSGRRPYEQYF
TRBD2	NA	TRBV5-1	TRBJ2-1	TGCGCCAGCAGCTTGGTTGGCGGGAGGTCCTACAATGAGCAGTTCTTC	CASSLVGGRSYNEQFF
TRBD2	few	TRBV19	TRBJ2-7	TGTGCCAGTAGTATAGATGCGGGGGGCGGGAGACCCTACGAGCAGTACTTC	CASSIDAGGGRPYEQYF